The rows below give T cell receptor beta chains drawn from one sample of a study of cytomegalovirus exposure and HLA in healthy donors. Profiled with immunoSEQ multiplex PCR; TCRdb holds only in-frame clones, not every one. The table has 95,000 to 150,000 clones, approximately 82% seen once. Input material: PBMCs. These receptors all come from a man between 18 and 29 years old in good health and CMV-seropositive. Both conserved end residues are part of each CDR3. D genes are given only for firm matches. Clone size is stated in some rows and not others, as once, few, many or a class when expanded.

d_gene: -; v_gene: TRBV30; abundance: -; j_gene: TRBJ2-3; CDR3aa: CAWSPSLDTQYF; CDR3nt: TGTGCCTGGAGTCCTAGCTTGGATACGCAGTATTTT
d_gene: -; v_gene: TRBV5-1; abundance: -; j_gene: TRBJ1-4; CDR3aa: CASSLIPGDEKLFF; CDR3nt: TGCGCCAGCAGCTTGATCCCGGGGGATGAAAAACTGTTTTTT
d_gene: TRBD2; v_gene: TRBV27; abundance: -; j_gene: TRBJ2-7; CDR3aa: CASTPAAGLSYEQYF; CDR3nt: TGTGCCAGCACCCCGGCAGCGGGGCTCTCCTACGAGCAGTACTTC
d_gene: TRBD1; v_gene: TRBV30; abundance: -; j_gene: TRBJ2-7; CDR3aa: CAWSVYGTGTYEQYF; CDR3nt: TGTGCCTGGAGTGTATATGGGACAGGCACGTACGAGCAGTACTTC
d_gene: -; v_gene: TRBV30; abundance: -; j_gene: TRBJ2-7; CDR3aa: CAWSPDTAYEQYF; CDR3nt: TGTGCCTGGAGTCCGGACACTGCCTACGAGCAGTACTTC
d_gene: -; v_gene: TRBV11-2; abundance: -; j_gene: TRBJ2-7; CDR3aa: CASSLDYSAVHEQYF; CDR3nt: TGTGCCAGCAGCTTAGATTACTCTGCCGTCCACGAGCAGTACTTC
d_gene: -; v_gene: TRBV5-1; abundance: -; j_gene: TRBJ2-5; CDR3aa: CASSLGSRKETQYF; CDR3nt: TGCGCCAGCAGCTTGGGGTCCAGAAAAGAGACCCAGTACTTC
d_gene: -; v_gene: TRBV7-2; abundance: -; j_gene: TRBJ1-2; CDR3aa: CASSPDSGYGYTF; CDR3nt: TGTGCCAGCAGCCCCGATTCGGGGTATGGCTACACCTTC
d_gene: TRBD1; v_gene: TRBV29-1; abundance: -; j_gene: TRBJ1-5; CDR3aa: CSARDSVQEAQHF; CDR3nt: TGCAGTGCCAGGGACAGCGTCCAAGAGGCCCAGCATTTT
d_gene: -; v_gene: TRBV10-1; abundance: -; j_gene: TRBJ2-1; CDR3aa: CASSESGEGVYNEQFF; CDR3nt: TGCGCCAGCAGTGAGTCGGGCGAGGGGGTTTACAATGAGCAGTTCTTC
d_gene: TRBD2; v_gene: TRBV7-7; abundance: once; j_gene: TRBJ2-1; CDR3aa: CASSFERGDNEQFF; CDR3nt: TGTGCCAGCAGCTTCGAGCGGGGAGACAATGAGCAGTTCTTC
d_gene: -; v_gene: TRBV10-1; abundance: once; j_gene: TRBJ1-3; CDR3aa: CASSESLSSGNTIYF; CDR3nt: TGCGCCAGCAGTGAGTCTCTGAGCTCTGGAAACACCATATATTTT
d_gene: TRBD2; v_gene: TRBV7-8; abundance: -; j_gene: TRBJ2-1; CDR3aa: CASSFSAGGSEQFF; CDR3nt: TGTGCCAGCAGCTTTTCCGCGGGGGGTTCTGAGCAGTTCTTC
d_gene: -; v_gene: TRBV9; abundance: -; j_gene: TRBJ1-2; CDR3aa: CASSSRTDNYGYTF; CDR3nt: TGTGCCAGCAGCTCCCGGACAGATAACTATGGCTACACCTTC
d_gene: -; v_gene: TRBV6-6; abundance: -; j_gene: TRBJ1-4; CDR3aa: CASSTSGGANEKLFF; CDR3nt: TGTGCCAGCAGTACCTCGGGGGGGGCGAATGAAAAACTGTTTTTT
d_gene: -; v_gene: TRBV2; abundance: -; j_gene: TRBJ1-1; CDR3aa: CASSASGGLSLNTEAFF; CDR3nt: TGTGCCAGCAGTGCCTCCGGGGGGTTGAGCCTAAACACTGAAGCTTTCTTT
d_gene: -; v_gene: TRBV23-1; abundance: -; j_gene: TRBJ1-5; CDR3aa: CASSLGSYQPQHF; CDR3nt: TGCGCCAGCAGTCTAGGGAGTTATCAGCCCCAGCATTTT